The following is a TCR beta chain sequence with its context. FACS was used to enrich TEMRA cells, whereas the CD8+ and CD4+ T cells were obtained by negative isolation. The data belong to a study of CD8 T cells in Susac syndrome. Reverse transcription of 0.5 to 1 ug RNA was carried out with random hexamers. TCRdb fed the immunoSEQ multiplex PCR reads into MiXCR, producing one record per CDR3 protein. The table has 70,000 or so distinct CDR3 sequences, about 95% seen once; the top ten hold roughly 0.22%. J gave up 1 base and V 2 bases, and 7 bases lay outside the gene matches. Germline loops: CDR1 SGHVS, CDR2 FQNEAQ. This CDR3 spans 17 amino acids.

Specimen: CD8+ T cells from PBMCs. This rearrangement joins TRBV7-8 to TRBJ2-2; 7 nucleotides match TRBD1. This clonotype was sampled from a human donor in good health. Here the CDR3 DNA reads TGTGCCAGCAGCTTATTCGAGGGGGCCCTGAACACCGGGGAGCTGTTTTTT. As protein: CASSLFEGALNTGELFF. The variable domain in full, with the rest retrieved from reference TRBV7-8 and TRBJ2-2, is GAGVSQSPRYKVAKRGQDVALRCDPISGHVSLFWYQQALGQGPEFLTYFQNEAQLDKSGLPSDRFFAERPEGSVSTLKIQRTQQEDSAVYLCASSLFEGALNTGELFFGEGSRLTVL.